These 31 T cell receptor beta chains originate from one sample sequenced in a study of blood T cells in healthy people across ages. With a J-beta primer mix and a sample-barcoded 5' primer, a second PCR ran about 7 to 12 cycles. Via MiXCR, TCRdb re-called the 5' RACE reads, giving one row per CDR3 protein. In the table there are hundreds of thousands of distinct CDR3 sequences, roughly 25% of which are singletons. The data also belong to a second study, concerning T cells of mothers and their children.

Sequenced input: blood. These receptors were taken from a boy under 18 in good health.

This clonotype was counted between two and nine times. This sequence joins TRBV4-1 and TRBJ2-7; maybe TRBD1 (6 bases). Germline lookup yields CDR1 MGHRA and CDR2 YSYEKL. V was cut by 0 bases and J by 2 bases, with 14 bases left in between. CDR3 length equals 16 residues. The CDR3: CASSQEGHFGAYEQYF. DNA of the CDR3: TGCGCCAGCAGCCAAGAGGGACATTTCGGCGCCTACGAGCAGTACTTC.

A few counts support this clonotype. CDR3 amino acids: CASSLALRTGDVTQYF. Here the CDR3 DNA reads TGTGCCAGCAGCTTAGCGCTAAGGACAGGGGACGTGACCCAGTACTTC. The J gene is TRBJ2-5, the V gene TRBV7-6; TRBD1 matches 9 bases. The trim removed 0 bases at V and 7 bases at J, leaving 9 bases unmatched. CDR1 is SGHVS, CDR2 FNYEAQ, per germline. CDR3 length equals 16 residues. The full variable domain, in which reference TRBV7-6 and TRBJ2-5 provide the parts outside the CDR3, is GAGVSQSPRYKVTKRGQDVALRCDPISGHVSLYWYRQALGQGPEFLTYFNYEAQQDKSGLPNDRFSAERPEGSISTLTIQRTEQRDSAMYRCASSLALRTGDVTQYFGPGTRLLVL.

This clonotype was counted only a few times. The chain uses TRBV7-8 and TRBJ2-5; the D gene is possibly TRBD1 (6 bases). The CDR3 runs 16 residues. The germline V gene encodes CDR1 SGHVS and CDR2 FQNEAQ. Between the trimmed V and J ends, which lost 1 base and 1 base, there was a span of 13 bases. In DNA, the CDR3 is TGTGCCAGCAGCTTAGACAAAAGACAGGCCCAAGAGACCCAGTACTTC. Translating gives CASSLDKRQAQETQYF.

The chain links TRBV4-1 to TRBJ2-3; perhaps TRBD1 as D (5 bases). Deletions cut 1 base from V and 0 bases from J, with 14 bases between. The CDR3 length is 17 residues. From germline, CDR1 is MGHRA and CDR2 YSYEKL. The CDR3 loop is CASSQGGRELSTDTQYF. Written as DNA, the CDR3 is TGCGCCAGCAGCCAAGGGGGCAGGGAACTTAGCACAGATACGCAGTATTTT.

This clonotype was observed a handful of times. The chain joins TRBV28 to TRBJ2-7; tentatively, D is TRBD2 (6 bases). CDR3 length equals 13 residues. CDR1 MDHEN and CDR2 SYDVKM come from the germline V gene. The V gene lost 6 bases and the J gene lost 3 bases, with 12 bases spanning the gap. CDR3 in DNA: TGTGCCAGCAGCTCGACTAGTTTCTACGAGCAGTACTTC. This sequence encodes CASSSTSFYEQYF.

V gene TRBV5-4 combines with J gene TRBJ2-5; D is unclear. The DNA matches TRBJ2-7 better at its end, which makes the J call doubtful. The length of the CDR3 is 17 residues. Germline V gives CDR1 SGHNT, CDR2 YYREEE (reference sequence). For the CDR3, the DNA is TGTGCCAGCAGCTTGGGGGCGGTCGGGCCGGGTACCTACGAGCAGTACTTC. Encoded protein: CASSLGAVGPGTYEQYF.

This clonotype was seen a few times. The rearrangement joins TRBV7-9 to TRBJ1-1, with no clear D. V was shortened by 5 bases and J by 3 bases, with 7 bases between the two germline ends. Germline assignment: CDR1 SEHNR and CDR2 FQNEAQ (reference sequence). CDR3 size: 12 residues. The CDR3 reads CASSTVDTEAFF. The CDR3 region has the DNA TGTGCCAGCAGCACCGTCGACACTGAAGCTTTCTTT.

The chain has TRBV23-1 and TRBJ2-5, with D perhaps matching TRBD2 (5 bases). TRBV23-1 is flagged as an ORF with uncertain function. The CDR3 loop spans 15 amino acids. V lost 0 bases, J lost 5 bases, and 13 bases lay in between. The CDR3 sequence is CASSQSRLAVETQYF. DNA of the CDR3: TGCGCCAGCAGTCAATCCCGTCTAGCCGTGGAGACCCAGTACTTC.

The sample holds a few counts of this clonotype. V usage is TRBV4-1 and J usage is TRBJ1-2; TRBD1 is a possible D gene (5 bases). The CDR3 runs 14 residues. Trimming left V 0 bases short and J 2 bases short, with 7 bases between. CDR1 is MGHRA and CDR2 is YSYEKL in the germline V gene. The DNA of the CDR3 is TGCGCCAGCAGCCAAGATTCAGGGAACTATGGCTACACCTTC. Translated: CASSQDSGNYGYTF.

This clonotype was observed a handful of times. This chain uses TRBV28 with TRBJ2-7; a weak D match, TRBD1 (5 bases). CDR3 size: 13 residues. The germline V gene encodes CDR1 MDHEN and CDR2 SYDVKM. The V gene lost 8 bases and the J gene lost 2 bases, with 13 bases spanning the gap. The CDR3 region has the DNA TGTGCCAGCTACGACGGACAACCCTACGAGCAGTACTTC. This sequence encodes CASYDGQPYEQYF.

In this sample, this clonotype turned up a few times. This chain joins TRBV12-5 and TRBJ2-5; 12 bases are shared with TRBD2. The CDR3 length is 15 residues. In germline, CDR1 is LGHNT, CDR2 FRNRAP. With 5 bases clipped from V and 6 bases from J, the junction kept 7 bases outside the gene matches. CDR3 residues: CASGRTSGELKTQYF. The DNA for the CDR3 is TGTGCTAGTGGTCGGACTAGCGGGGAGTTAAAGACCCAGTACTTC.

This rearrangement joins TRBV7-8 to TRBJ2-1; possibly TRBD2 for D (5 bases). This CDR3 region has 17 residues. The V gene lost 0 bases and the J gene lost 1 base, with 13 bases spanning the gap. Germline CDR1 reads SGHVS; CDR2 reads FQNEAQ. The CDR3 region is CASSLAGTRSSYNEQFF. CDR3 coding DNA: TGTGCCAGCAGCTTAGCCGGAACTAGGAGTTCCTACAATGAGCAGTTCTTC.

The CDR3 spells CASSGGRTSQETQYF. CDR3 coding DNA: TGTGCCAGCAGTGGGGGGAGGACCTCCCAAGAGACCCAGTACTTC. V usage is TRBV2 and J usage is TRBJ2-5; TRBD2 is a possible D gene (6 bases). CDR3 size: 15 residues. Germline V gene data show CDR1 as SNHLY and CDR2 as FYNNEI. V lost 4 bases to trimming and J lost 1 base, with 13 bases between them.

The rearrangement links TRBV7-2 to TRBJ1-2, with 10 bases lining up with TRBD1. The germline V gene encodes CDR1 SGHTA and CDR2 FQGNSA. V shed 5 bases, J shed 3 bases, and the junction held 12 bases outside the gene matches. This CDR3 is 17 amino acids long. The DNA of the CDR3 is TGTGCCAGCAGCGGCAGGGACAGGGGCCTCCTCCACTATGGCTACACCTTC. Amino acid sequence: CASSGRDRGLLHYGYTF.

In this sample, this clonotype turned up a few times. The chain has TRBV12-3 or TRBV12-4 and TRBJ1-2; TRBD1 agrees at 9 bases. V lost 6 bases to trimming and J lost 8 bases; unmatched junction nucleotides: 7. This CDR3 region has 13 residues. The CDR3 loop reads CASSARTGAGYTF. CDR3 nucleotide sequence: TGTGCCAGCAGCGCTCGGACAGGGGCGGGCTACACCTTC.

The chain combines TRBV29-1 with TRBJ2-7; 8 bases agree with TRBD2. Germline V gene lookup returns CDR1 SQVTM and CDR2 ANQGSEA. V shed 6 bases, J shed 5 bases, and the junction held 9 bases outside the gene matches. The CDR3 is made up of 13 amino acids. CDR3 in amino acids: CSVAGGTWNEQYF. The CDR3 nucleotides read TGCAGCGTCGCGGGGGGTACGTGGAACGAGCAGTACTTC.

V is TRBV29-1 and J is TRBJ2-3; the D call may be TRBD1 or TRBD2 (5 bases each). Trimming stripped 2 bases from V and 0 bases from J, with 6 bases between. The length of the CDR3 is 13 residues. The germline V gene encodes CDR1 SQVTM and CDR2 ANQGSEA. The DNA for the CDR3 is TGCAGCGTTGAAAGGGACAGCACAGATACGCAGTATTTT. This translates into CSVERDSTDTQYF.

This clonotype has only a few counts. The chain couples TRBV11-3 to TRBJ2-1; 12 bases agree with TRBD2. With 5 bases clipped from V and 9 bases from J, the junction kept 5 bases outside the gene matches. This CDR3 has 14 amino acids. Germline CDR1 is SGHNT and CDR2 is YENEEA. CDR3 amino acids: CASSRTSGVGEQFF. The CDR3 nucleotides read TGTGCCAGCAGCCGGACTAGCGGGGTAGGTGAGCAGTTCTTC.

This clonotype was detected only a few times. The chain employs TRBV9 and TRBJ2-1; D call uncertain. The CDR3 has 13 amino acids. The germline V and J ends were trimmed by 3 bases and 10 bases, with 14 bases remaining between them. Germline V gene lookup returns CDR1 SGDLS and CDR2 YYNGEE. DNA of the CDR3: TGTGCCAGCAGCGCAACAAACAGACACGAGCAGTTCTTC. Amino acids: CASSATNRHEQFF.

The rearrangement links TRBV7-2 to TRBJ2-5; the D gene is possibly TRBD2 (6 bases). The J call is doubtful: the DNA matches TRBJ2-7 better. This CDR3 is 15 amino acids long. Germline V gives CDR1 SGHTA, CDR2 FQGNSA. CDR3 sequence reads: CASSLFRGNSYEQYF. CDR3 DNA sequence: TGTGCCAGCAGCTTATTCCGCGGGAATTCCTACGAGCAGTACTTC.

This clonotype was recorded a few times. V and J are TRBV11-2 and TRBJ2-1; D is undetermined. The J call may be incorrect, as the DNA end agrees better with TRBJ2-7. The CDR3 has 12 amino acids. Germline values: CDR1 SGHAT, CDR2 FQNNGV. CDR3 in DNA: TGTGCCAGCAGCTGGCCTGACAACGAGCAGTACTTC. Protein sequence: CASSWPDNEQYF.

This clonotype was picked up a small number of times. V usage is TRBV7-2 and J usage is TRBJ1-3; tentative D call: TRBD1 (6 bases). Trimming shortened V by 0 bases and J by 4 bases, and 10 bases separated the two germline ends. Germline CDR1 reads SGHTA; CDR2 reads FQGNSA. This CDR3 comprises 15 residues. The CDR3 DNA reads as TGTGCCAGCAGCTTAGCCTCAGGGGTCGGAAACACCATATATTTT. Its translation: CASSLASGVGNTIYF.

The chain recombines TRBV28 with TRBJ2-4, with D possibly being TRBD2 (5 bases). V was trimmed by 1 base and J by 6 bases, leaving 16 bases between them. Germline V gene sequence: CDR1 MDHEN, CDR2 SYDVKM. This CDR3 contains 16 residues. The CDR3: CASSLSRSLGINIQYF. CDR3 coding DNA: TGTGCCAGCAGTTTATCCCGCTCACTAGGTATAAACATTCAGTACTTC.

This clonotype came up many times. Written as DNA, the CDR3 is TGTGCCAGCAGCCGGGGGGGAGCGAACACTGAAGCTTTCTTT. Translation: CASSRGGANTEAFF. The gene calls are TRBV6-6 and TRBJ1-1; weak D call: TRBD1 (5 bases). V was pared by 6 bases and J by 1 base, with 12 bases between. In germline, CDR1 is MNHNY, CDR2 SVGAGI (reference sequence). CDR3 length: 14 residues.

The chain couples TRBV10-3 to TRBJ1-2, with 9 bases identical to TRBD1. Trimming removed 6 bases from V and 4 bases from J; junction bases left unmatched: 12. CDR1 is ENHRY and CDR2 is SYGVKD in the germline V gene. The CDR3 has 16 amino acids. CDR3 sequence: CAIRTTSGQGVYGYTF. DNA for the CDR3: TGTGCCATCAGGACCACTTCGGGACAGGGAGTCTATGGCTACACCTTC.

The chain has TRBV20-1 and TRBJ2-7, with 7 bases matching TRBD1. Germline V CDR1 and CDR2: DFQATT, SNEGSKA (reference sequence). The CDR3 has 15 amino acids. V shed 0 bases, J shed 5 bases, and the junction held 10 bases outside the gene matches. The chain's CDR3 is CSARDHEGAPHEQYF. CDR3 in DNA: TGCAGTGCTAGAGATCATGAGGGGGCGCCCCACGAGCAGTACTTC.

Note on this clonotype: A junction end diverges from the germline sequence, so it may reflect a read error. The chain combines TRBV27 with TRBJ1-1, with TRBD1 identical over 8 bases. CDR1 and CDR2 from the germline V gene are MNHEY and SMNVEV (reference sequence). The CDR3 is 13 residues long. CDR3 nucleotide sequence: TGTGCCAGCAGTTTACAGGGGGCCCATGAAGCCTTCTTT. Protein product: CASSLQGAHEAFF.

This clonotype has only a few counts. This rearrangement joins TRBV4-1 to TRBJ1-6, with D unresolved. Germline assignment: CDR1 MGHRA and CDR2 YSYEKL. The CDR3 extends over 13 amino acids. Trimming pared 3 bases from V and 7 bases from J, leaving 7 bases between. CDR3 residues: CASSQLPNSPLHF. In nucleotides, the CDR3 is TGCGCCAGCAGCCAGCTACCAAATTCACCCCTCCACTTT.

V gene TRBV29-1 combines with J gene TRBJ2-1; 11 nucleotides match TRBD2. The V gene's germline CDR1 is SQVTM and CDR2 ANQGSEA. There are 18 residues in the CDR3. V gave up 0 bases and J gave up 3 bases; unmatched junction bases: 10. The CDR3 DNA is TGCAGCGTTGAAGAAGTTCTAGCGGGGGGCCTCCTCTACAATGAGCAGTTCTTC. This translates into CSVEEVLAGGLLYNEQFF.

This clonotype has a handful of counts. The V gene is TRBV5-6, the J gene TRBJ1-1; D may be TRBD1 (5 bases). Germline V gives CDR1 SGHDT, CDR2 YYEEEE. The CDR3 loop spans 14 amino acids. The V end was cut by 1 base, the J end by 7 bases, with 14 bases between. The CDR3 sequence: CASSLIRVGGEAFF. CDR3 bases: TGTGCCAGCAGCTTGATCAGGGTTGGTGGTGAAGCTTTCTTT.

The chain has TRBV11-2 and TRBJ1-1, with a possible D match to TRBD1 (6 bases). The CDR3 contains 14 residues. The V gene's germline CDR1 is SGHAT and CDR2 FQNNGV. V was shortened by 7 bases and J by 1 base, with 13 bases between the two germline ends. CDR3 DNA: TGTGCCAGCACCATGAGGGGGGGGAACACTGAAGCTTTCTTT. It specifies CASTMRGGNTEAFF.